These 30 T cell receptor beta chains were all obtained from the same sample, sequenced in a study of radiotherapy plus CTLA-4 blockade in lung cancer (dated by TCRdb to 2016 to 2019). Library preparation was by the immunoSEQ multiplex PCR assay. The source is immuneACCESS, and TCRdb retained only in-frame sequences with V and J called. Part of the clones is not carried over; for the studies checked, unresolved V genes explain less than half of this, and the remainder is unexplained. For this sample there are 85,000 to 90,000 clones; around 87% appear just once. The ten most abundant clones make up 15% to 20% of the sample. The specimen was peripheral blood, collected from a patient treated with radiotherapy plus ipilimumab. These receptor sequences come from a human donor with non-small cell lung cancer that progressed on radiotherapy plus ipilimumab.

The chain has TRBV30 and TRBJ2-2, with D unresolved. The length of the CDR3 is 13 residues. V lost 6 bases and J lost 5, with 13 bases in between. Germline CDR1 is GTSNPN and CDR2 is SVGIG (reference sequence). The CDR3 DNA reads TGTGCCTGTACGGGTATGGGGACCGGGGAGCTGTTTTTT. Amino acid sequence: CACTGMGTGELFF.

The CDR3 reads CASSRGTSSYEQYF. In DNA, the CDR3 is TGCGCCAGCAGCCGCGGGACTAGTAGCTACGAGCAGTACTTC. The gene calls are TRBV4-3 and TRBJ2-7, with TRBD2 matching over 8 bases. Germline-derived CDR1 and CDR2 are LGHNA and YSLEER. The CDR3 length is 14 residues. Germline trimming cut 4 bases from V and 3 bases from J; bases unmatched to any gene: 5.

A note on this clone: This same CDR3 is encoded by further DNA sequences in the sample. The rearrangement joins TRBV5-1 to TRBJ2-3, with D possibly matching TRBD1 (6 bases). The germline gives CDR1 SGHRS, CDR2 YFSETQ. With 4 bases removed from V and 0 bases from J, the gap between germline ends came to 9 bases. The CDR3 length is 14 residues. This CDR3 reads CASSPGQSTDTQYF. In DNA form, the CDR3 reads TGCGCCAGCAGCCCGGGACAAAGCACAGATACGCAGTATTTT.

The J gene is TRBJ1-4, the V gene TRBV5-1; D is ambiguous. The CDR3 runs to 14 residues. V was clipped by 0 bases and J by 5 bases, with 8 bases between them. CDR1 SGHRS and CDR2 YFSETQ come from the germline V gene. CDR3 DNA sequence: TGCGCCAGCAGCTTGGGGTCCCGGAATGAAAAACTGTTTTTT. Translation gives CASSLGSRNEKLFF.

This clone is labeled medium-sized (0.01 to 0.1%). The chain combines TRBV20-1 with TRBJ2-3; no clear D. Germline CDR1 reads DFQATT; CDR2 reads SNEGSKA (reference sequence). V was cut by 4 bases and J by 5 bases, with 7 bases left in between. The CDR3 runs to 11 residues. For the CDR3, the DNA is TGCAGTGCTATTAAGGTAGATACGCAGTATTTT. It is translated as CSAIKVDTQYF.

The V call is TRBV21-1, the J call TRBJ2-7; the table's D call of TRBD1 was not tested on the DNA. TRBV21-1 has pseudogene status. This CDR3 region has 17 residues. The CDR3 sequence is CASSDRDRLFWFYEQYF. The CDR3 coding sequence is TGTGCCAGCAGCGACCGGGACAGGCTATTTTGGTTCTACGAGCAGTACTTC.

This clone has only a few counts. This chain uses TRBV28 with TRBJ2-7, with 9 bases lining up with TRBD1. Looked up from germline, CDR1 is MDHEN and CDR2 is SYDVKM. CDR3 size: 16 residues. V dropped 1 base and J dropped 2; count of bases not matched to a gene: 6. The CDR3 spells CASSLLWDRETYEQYF. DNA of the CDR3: TGTGCCAGCAGTTTATTATGGGACAGGGAGACCTACGAGCAGTACTTC. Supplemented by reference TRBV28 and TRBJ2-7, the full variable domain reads DVKVTQSSRYLVKRTGEKVFLECVQDMDHENMFWYRQDPGLGLRLIYFSYDVKMKEKGDIPEGYSVSREKKERFSLILESASTNQTSMYLCASSLLWDRETYEQYFGPGTRLTVT.

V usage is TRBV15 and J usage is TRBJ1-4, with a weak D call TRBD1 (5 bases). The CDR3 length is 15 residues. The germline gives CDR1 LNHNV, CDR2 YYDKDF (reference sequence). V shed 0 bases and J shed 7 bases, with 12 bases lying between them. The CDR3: CATSRERGGAEKLFF. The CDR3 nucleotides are TGTGCCACCAGCAGAGAGAGGGGTGGGGCTGAAAAACTGTTTTTT. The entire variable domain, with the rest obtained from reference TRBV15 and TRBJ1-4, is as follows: DAMVIQNPRYQVTQFGKPVTLSCSQTLNHNVMYWYQQKSSQAPKLLFHYYDKDFNNEADTPDNFQSRRPNTSFCFLDIRSPGLGDTAMYLCATSRERGGAEKLFFGSGTQLSVL.

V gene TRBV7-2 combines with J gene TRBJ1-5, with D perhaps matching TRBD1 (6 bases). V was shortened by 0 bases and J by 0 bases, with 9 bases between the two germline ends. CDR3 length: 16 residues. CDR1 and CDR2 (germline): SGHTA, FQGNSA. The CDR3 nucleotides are TGTGCCAGCAGCTTAGCAGGGGGACTTAGCAATCAGCCCCAGCATTTT. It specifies CASSLAGGLSNQPQHF.

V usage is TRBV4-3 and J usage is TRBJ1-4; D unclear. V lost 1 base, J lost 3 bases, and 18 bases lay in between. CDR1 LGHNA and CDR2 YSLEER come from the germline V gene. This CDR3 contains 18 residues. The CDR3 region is CASSQVNSWSLANEKLFF. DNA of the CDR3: TGCGCCAGCAGCCAAGTCAACAGCTGGTCATTGGCTAATGAAAAACTGTTTTTT.

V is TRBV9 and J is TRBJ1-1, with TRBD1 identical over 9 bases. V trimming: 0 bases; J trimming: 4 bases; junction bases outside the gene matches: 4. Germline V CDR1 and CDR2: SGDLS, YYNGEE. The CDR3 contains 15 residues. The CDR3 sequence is CASSVAPTGGTEAFF. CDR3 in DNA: TGTGCCAGCAGCGTAGCCCCGACAGGGGGCACTGAAGCTTTCTTT.

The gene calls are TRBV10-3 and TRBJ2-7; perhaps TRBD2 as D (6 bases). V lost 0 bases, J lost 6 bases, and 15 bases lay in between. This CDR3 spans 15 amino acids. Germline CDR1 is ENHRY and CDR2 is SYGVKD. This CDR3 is CAISESKTSGSEQYF. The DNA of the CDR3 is TGTGCCATCAGTGAGTCGAAGACTAGTGGTTCCGAGCAGTACTTC.

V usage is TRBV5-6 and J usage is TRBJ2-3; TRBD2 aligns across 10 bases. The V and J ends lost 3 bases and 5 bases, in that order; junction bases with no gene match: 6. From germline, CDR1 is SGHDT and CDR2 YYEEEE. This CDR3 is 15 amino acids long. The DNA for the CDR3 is TGTGCCAGCAGCTACCGGACTAGCGGACTAGATACGCAGTATTTT. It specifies CASSYRTSGLDTQYF.

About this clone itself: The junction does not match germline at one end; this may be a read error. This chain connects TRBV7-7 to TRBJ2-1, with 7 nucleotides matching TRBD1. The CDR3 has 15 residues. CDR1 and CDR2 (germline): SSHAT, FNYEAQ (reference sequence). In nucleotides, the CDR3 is TGTGCTAGCAGCTTAGGAGACAGGGTAAATGGTGAGCAGTTCTTC. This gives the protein CASSLGDRVNGEQFF. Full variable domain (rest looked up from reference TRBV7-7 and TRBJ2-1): GAGVSQSPRYKVTKRGQDVTLRCDPISSHATLYWYQQALGQGPEFLTYFNYEAQPDKSGLPSDRFSAERPEGSISTLTIQRTEQRDSAMYRCASSLGDRVNGEQFFGPGTRLTVL.

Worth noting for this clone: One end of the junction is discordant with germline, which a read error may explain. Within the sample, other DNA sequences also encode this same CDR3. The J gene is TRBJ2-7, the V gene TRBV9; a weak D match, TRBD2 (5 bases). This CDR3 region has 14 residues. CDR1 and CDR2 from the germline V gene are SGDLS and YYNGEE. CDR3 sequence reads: CASSVGGETYEQYF. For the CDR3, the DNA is TGTGCCAGCAGCGTAGGTGGGGAGACCTACGAGCAATACTTC.

The CDR3 region has the DNA TGTGCCAGCAGCTACCTTTCGGTGCCGGGGGCTGGAAACACCATATATTTT. This encodes CASSYLSVPGAGNTIYF. The rearrangement links TRBV11-3 to TRBJ1-3; a possible D gene is TRBD1 (5 bases). This CDR3 is built from 17 residues. Looked up from germline, CDR1 is SGHNT and CDR2 is YENEEA. Trimming left V 4 bases short and J 2 bases short, with 18 bases between. Together with reference TRBV11-3 and TRBJ1-3, the CDR3 gives the full variable domain: EAGVVQSPRYKIIEKKQPVAFWCNPISGHNTLYWYLQNLGQGPELLIRYENEEAVDDSQLPKDRFSAERLKGVDSTLKIQPAELGDSAVYLCASSYLSVPGAGNTIYFGEGSWLTVV.

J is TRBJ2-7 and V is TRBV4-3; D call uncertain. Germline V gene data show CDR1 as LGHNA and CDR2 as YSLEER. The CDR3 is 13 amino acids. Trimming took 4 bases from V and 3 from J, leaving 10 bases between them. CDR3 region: CASSPVMGYEQYF. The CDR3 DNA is TGCGCCAGCAGCCCCGTTATGGGCTACGAGCAGTACTTC.

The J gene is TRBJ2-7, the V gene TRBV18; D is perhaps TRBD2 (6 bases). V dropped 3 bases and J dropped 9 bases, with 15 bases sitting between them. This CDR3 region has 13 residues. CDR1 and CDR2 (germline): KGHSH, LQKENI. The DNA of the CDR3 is TGTGCCAGCTCACCCCTGGAGCGGGCTGCGCAGTACTTC. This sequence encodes CASSPLERAAQYF.

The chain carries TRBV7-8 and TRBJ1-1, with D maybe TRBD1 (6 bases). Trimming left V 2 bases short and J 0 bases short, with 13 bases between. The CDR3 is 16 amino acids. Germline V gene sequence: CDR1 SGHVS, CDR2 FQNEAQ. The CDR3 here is CASSLTQGHMNTEAFF. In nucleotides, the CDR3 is TGTGCCAGCAGCTTAACCCAGGGGCACATGAACACTGAAGCTTTCTTT. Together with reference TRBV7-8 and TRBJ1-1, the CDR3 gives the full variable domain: GAGVSQSPRYKVAKRGQDVALRCDPISGHVSLFWYQQALGQGPEFLTYFQNEAQLDKSGLPSDRFFAERPEGSVSTLKIQRTQQEDSAVYLCASSLTQGHMNTEAFFGQGTRLTVV.

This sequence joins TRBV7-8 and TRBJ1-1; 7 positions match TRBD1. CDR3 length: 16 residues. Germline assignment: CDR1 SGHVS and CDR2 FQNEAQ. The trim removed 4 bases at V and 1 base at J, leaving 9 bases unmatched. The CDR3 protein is CASSSKAGTANTEAFF. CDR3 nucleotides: TGTGCCAGCAGCTCGAAAGCCGGGACAGCGAACACTGAAGCTTTCTTT.

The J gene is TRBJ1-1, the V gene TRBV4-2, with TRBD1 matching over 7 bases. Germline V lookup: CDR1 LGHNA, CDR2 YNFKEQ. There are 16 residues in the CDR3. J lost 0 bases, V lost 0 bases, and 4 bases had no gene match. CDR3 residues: CASSQDRDSLNTEAFF. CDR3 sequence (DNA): TGTGCCAGCAGCCAAGATCGGGACAGTCTGAACACTGAAGCTTTCTTT.

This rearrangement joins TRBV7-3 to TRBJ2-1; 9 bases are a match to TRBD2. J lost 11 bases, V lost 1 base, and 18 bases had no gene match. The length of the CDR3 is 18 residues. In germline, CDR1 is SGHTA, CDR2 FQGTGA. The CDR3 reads CASSLIRVAGEPAVKQFF. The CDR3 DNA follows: TGTGCCAGCAGCTTAATCCGGGTAGCGGGGGAGCCGGCGGTCAAGCAGTTCTTC.

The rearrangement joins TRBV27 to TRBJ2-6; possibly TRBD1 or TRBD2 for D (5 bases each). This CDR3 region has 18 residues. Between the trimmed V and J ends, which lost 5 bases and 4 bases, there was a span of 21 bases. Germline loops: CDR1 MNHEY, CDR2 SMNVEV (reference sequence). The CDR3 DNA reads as TGTGCCAGCAGTCCTAGGCCCGGGACCAACGGGGGGGCCAACGTCCTGACTTTC. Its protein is CASSPRPGTNGGANVLTF.

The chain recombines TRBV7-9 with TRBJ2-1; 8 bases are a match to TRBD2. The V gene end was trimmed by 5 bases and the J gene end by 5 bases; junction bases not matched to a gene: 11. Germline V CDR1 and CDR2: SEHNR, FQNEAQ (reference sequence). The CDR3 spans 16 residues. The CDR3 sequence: CASSPIGGASNNEQFF. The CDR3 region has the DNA TGTGCCAGCAGCCCAATCGGGGGGGCGTCAAACAATGAGCAGTTCTTC.

CDR3 nucleotide sequence: TGCAGCGTTGAAGCCACCGGGGAGCTGTTTTTT. The encoded protein is CSVEATGELFF. The chain couples TRBV29-1 to TRBJ2-2, with D unclear. V lost 1 base to trimming and J lost 4 bases, with 1 base between them. CDR1 and CDR2 (germline): SQVTM, ANQGSEA. The CDR3 contains 11 residues.

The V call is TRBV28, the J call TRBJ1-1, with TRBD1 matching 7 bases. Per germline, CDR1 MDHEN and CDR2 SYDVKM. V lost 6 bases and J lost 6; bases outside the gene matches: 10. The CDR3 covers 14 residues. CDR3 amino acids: CASRHQGDGAEAFF. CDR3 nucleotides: TGTGCCAGCAGACACCAGGGGGATGGGGCTGAAGCTTTCTTT.

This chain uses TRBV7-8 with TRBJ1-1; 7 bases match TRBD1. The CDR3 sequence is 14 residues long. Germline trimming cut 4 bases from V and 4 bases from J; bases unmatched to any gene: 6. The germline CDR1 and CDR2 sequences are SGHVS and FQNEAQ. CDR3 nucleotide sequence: TGTGCCAGCAGCTCGCAGGGGGGGTCCACTGAAGCTTTCTTT. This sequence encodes CASSSQGGSTEAFF. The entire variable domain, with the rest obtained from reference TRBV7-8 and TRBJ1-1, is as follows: GAGVSQSPRYKVAKRGQDVALRCDPISGHVSLFWYQQALGQGPEFLTYFQNEAQLDKSGLPSDRFFAERPEGSVSTLKIQRTQQEDSAVYLCASSSQGGSTEAFFGQGTRLTVV.

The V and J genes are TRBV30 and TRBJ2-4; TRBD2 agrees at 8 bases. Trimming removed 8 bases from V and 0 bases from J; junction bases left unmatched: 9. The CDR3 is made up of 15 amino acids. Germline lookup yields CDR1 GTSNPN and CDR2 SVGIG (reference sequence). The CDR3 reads CALGDSGAAKNIQYF. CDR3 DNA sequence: TGTGCCCTAGGAGATAGCGGGGCAGCCAAAAACATTCAGTACTTC.

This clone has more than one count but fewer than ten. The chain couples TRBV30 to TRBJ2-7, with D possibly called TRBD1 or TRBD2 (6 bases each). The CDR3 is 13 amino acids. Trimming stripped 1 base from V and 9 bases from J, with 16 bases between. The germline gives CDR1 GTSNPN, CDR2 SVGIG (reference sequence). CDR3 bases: TGTGCCTGGAGTGGCCAAGGGGGGCAGAGGCAGTACTTC. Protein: CAWSGQGGQRQYF.

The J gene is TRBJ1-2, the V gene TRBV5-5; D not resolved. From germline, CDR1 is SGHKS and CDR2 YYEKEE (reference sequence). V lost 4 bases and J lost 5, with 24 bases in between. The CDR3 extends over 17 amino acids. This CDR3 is CASSLEERHLGWYGYTF. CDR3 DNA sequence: TGTGCCAGCAGCCTGGAGGAGCGACACCTCGGATGGTATGGCTACACCTTC.